This TCR beta chain came from a study of T cell responses to AZD1222 COVID-19 vaccine (dated by TCRdb to about 2021). About the investigation overall: AZD1222 recipients with second doses at about 4 weeks or about 12 weeks were pooled, because spike-specific TCR depth and breadth did not differ between schedules. A total of approximately 250 trial participants underwent TCR sequencing, of whom nearly 210 had received two doses of AZD1222 and about 26 had received two doses of the MenACWY control vaccine. Trial participants were enrolled by age into 18-55, 56-69 and 70-plus year subgroups, with approximately 150, 30 and 60 TCR-sequenced participants respectively. Study-level results and caveats: Participants were mostly white British and included more females than males, and it was suggested by the authors that clonal diversity may have been underestimated. The 56-69-year group was small, and its depth increase did not reach significance, likely because of low power. Because no day 14 peak-response samples were available, the repertoires could be characterized only after the peak T cell response. Reportedly, almost half of the unique spike-specific TCRs recognized epitopes lying outside the regions that are mutated in the B.1.351 and B.1.1.7 variants. The whole spike protein was spanned by vaccine-associated CD4 TCRs, and dominant responses were seen in regions 160-218 and 743-854. A significant rise in spike-specific TCR breadth and depth was observed after two AZD1222 doses relative to day 0 and relative to MenACWY recipients. Conclusions about previously exposed vaccinees are limited, since just 6 or 7 AZD1222 recipients were seropositive for SARS-CoV-2 at baseline.

To note about this clone: The target of this receptor is not known. No clone much larger than this one lies a single base away; base qualities are absent.

Trimming accounts for 2 bases at V and 4 bases at J, while the number of junction bases matched to no gene is 1. The CDR3 runs 13 amino acids, cysteine and phenylalanine included. The kept DNA is CDR3 alone, 39 bases in frame from the first base. The sample's time point label is to be understood as: baseline before first vaccination. The vaccinee samples were drawn from two UK trials, COV001 and COV002, one of which was a single-blind randomized controlled phase 2/3 trial testing AZD1222 (ChAdOx1 nCoV-19) in healthy adults. Trial participant PBMC samples were collected at day 0 and day 28 after the second dose for TCRbeta chain sequencing. The CDR3 regions of human TCRbeta chains were subjected to immunosequencing. The study's own analysis went as follows. Repertoire TCRs were checked for matches against a reference library of SARS-CoV-2-specific TCRs that had been generated using the MIRA antigen-specificity platform. Breadth was defined as the fraction of unique TCRs that were SARS-CoV-2-associated, and depth was defined as the fraction of total T cells that were SARS-CoV-2-associated. Using the MIRA data, each spike-specific TCR was assigned both to the spike region to which the TCR was reactive and to a CD4 or CD8 class. Log10-transformed breadth and depth values were compared by one-way ANOVA with Sidak's multiple comparisons tests. TCRdb stores this immuneACCESS table with in-frame sequences only. Part of the clones is absent; in the studies checked, under half of the shortfall reflects unresolved V genes, and no reason is known for the rest. From that table come the V and J calls and clone size; the DNA was used to work out D and trimming. In all, the sample holds 120,000 to 150,000 clones, and about 91% of those were seen once. Jointly, the top ten make up roughly 3% of the sample.

This TCR was sampled from an adult in good health. The chain couples TRBV12-3 or TRBV12-4 to TRBJ1-2, with TRBD1 matching 7 junction bases. The sequenced sample was peripheral blood, obtained on day 0 of AZD1222 vaccination. This receptor has the CDR3 CASSLRDSYGYTF. The DNA reads as follows: TGTGCCAGCAGTTTAAGGGACAGCTATGGCTACACCTTC.